The next 32 T cell receptor beta chains were all read from a single sample in a study of response to subunit inactivated influenza vaccine. Each CDR3 protein is one row after TCRdb ran MiXCR on the RT-PCR reads. This table holds under 850,000 distinct CDR3 sequences, approximately 17% found once. The specimen was PBMCs from blood, collected around 5 days after vaccination. These receptors all come from a man in his forties or fifties who received an inactivated influenza vaccine.

This clonotype came up a few times. The chain joins TRBV29-1 to TRBJ1-2; D possibly corresponds to TRBD1 (6 bases). V dropped 8 bases and J dropped 5 bases, with 15 bases sitting between them. The CDR3 is made up of 12 amino acids. The germline V gene has CDR1 SQVTM and CDR2 ANQGSEA. CDR3 coding DNA: TGCAGCATAACCACAGGGCATTATGGCTACACCTTC. Translation gives CSITTGHYGYTF.

This clonotype has more than one count but fewer than ten. V is TRBV25-1 and J is TRBJ2-1; no firm D call. In germline, CDR1 is MGHDK, CDR2 SYGVNS. The CDR3 totals 11 residues. Trimming left V 4 bases short and J 6 bases short, with 4 bases between. CDR3 sequence: CASSVTNEQFF. Written as DNA, the CDR3 is TGTGCCAGCAGTGTCACCAATGAGCAGTTCTTC.

This clonotype came up a few times. This chain joins TRBV6-2 or TRBV6-3 and TRBJ2-7, with TRBD1 matching over 10 bases. The ends lost 4 bases at V and 5 bases at J; junction bases unmatched: 5. The CDR3 is 14 amino acids. Germline CDR1 is MNHEY and CDR2 is SVGEGT. CDR3 sequence reads: CASSWDRGFDEQYF. DNA for the CDR3: TGTGCCAGCAGTTGGGACAGGGGATTTGACGAGCAGTACTTC.

The rearrangement joins TRBV6-1 to TRBJ1-3; 11 bases map to TRBD1. Trimming removed 6 bases from V and 0 bases from J; junction bases left unmatched: 4. CDR1 is MNHNS and CDR2 is SASEGT in the germline V gene. The CDR3 loop spans 16 amino acids. DNA for the CDR3: TGTGCCAGCAGCGGACAGGGGGCTTACTCTGGAAACACCATATATTTT. Residues: CASSGQGAYSGNTIYF.

The rearrangement links TRBV2 to TRBJ2-1; D is possibly TRBD1 (6 bases). The CDR3 runs to 16 residues. Trimming stripped 3 bases from V and 4 bases from J, with 16 bases between. Germline V gene data show CDR1 as SNHLY and CDR2 as FYNNEI. CDR3 residues: CASSDHRATIYNEQFF. The CDR3 DNA is TGTGCCAGCAGTGATCACAGGGCCACTATTTACAATGAGCAGTTCTTC.

The chain employs TRBV24-1 and TRBJ2-1, with 8 bases identical to TRBD2. CDR3 length equals 17 residues. Germline values: CDR1 KGHDR, CDR2 SFDVKD. The V gene end was trimmed by 3 bases and the J gene end by 0 bases; junction bases not matched to a gene: 6. The CDR3 is CATSDPLAGNSYNEQFF. CDR3 nucleotide sequence: TGTGCCACCAGTGATCCCCTAGCGGGCAACTCCTACAATGAGCAGTTCTTC.

This clonotype was detected many times. The rearrangement links TRBV29-1 to TRBJ2-3, with a weak D call TRBD2 (5 bases). The V gene lost 4 bases and the J gene lost 2 bases, with 13 bases spanning the gap. Germline V gives CDR1 SQVTM, CDR2 ANQGSEA. The CDR3 totals 14 residues. The CDR3, as DNA: TGCAGCGTTGGGTCCAGGACTCCCACAGATACGCAGTATTTT. It specifies CSVGSRTPTDTQYF.

This chain uses TRBV20-1 with TRBJ2-7, with 13 bases identical to TRBD2. This CDR3 comprises 15 residues. J gave up 7 bases and V 6 bases, and 12 bases lay outside the gene matches. CDR1 and CDR2 from the germline V gene are DFQATT and SNEGSKA (reference sequence). The CDR3 region is CSALGTSGEGSEQYF. The CDR3 region has the DNA TGCAGTGCCCTAGGGACTAGCGGGGAGGGGAGTGAGCAGTACTTC.

This clonotype has a handful of counts. The genes are TRBV7-9 and TRBJ2-7; D perhaps matches TRBD2 (6 bases). In germline, CDR1 is SEHNR, CDR2 FQNEAQ (reference sequence). CDR3 size: 16 residues. The germline V and J ends were trimmed by 4 bases and 2 bases, with 18 bases remaining between them. The CDR3: CASSSLSDGSTYEQYF. As DNA, the CDR3 is TGTGCCAGCAGCTCCCTTTCGGACGGGAGTACCTACGAGCAGTACTTC.

This clonotype has a handful of counts. The genes are TRBV20-1 and TRBJ1-1; 7 nucleotides match TRBD1. The CDR3 totals 13 residues. Germline values: CDR1 DFQATT, CDR2 SNEGSKA (reference sequence). CDR3 in amino acids: CSRGGRVGTEAFF. In nucleotides, the CDR3 is TGCAGCCGAGGGGGCAGAGTAGGCACTGAAGCTTTCTTT.

The sample holds a few counts of this clonotype. The chain joins TRBV24-1 to TRBJ2-7; D gene ambiguous. The CDR3 spans 13 residues. V was shortened by 4 bases and J by 7 bases, with 13 bases between the two germline ends. Germline CDR1 is KGHDR and CDR2 is SFDVKD. CDR3 sequence reads: CATSDGRFSEQYF. CDR3 nucleotides: TGTGCCACCAGTGACGGAAGGTTTAGTGAGCAGTACTTC.

The V call is TRBV5-1, the J call TRBJ1-2; TRBD1 aligns across 9 bases. Trimming took 0 bases from V and 6 from J; bases not matched to a gene: 6. The CDR3 is 15 amino acids. Germline V CDR1 and CDR2: SGHRS, YFSETQ. Written as DNA, the CDR3 is TGCGCCAGCAGCTTGGACCCGGGACAGGGTGATGGCTACACCTTC. The encoded protein is CASSLDPGQGDGYTF.

This clonotype came up a few times. CDR3 bases: TGCAGCGTTGTTCAGGGAATAGGGACCTACGAGCAGTACTTC. It translates to CSVVQGIGTYEQYF. The chain joins TRBV29-1 to TRBJ2-7, with D possibly being TRBD1 (5 bases). Between the trimmed V and J ends, which lost 4 bases and 2 bases, there was a span of 15 bases. From germline, CDR1 is SQVTM and CDR2 ANQGSEA. The CDR3 runs 14 residues.

This clonotype has a handful of counts. This sequence joins TRBV7-9 and TRBJ2-1, with 9 bases matching TRBD1. V lost 5 bases, J lost 5 bases, and 7 bases stayed unmatched. CDR1 is SEHNR and CDR2 is FQNEAQ in the germline V gene (reference sequence). The CDR3 contains 15 residues. CDR3: CASSPRDREDNEQFF. CDR3 in DNA: TGTGCCAGCAGCCCCAGGGACAGGGAGGACAATGAGCAGTTCTTC. Together with reference TRBV7-9 and TRBJ2-1, the CDR3 gives the full variable domain: DTGVSQNPRHKITKRGQNVTFRCDPISEHNRLYWYRQTLGQGPEFLTYFQNEAQLEKSRLLSDRFSAERPKGSFSTLEIQRTEQGDSAMYLCASSPRDREDNEQFFGPGTRLTVL.

This rearrangement joins TRBV11-1 to TRBJ2-7; a weak D match, TRBD2 (6 bases). V lost 3 bases to trimming and J lost 2 bases, with 23 bases between them. Germline CDR1 reads SGHAT; CDR2 reads FQDESV (reference sequence). This CDR3 spans 18 amino acids. The CDR3 nucleotides read TGTGCCAGCAGCTTCCTTATCGTCGGCGGGGAGATACCCTACGAGCAGTACTTC. Translated: CASSFLIVGGEIPYEQYF.

The chain recombines TRBV6-2 or TRBV6-3 with TRBJ2-3; TRBD2 matches at 8 bases. The CDR3 is made up of 13 amino acids. Per the germline V gene, CDR1 is MNHEY and CDR2 is SVGEGT. V lost 11 bases to trimming and J lost 3 bases; unmatched junction nucleotides: 7. CDR3 sequence (DNA): TGTGCCGTATCGGGGGGGTATACAGATACGCAGTATTTT. Translated: CAVSGGYTDTQYF.

This clonotype showed up many times. The V gene is TRBV6-5, the J gene TRBJ2-3; TRBD2 matches 8 bases. Trimming took 6 bases from V and 1 from J; bases not matched to a gene: 9. The CDR3 loop spans 16 amino acids. Germline V CDR1 and CDR2: MNHEY, SVGAGI. The CDR3 sequence: CASSPWTSRGTDTQYF. The CDR3 nucleotides read TGTGCCAGCAGCCCCTGGACTAGCCGCGGCACAGATACGCAGTATTTT.

The chain links TRBV10-3 to TRBJ2-2; 7 nucleotides line up with TRBD2. Losses at the gene ends were 10 bases for V and 4 bases for J; bases not matched to a gene: 12. Germline V gives CDR1 ENHRY, CDR2 SYGVKD. CDR3 size: 15 residues. CDR3 sequence (DNA): TGTGCCACAGCCCAACTAGCGTTTGGCACCGGGGAGCTGTTTTTT. It yields the protein CATAQLAFGTGELFF.

This chain links TRBV28 with TRBJ2-7; 7 bases agree with TRBD1. The J segment lost 1 base and the V segment lost 8 bases, leaving 8 bases of the junction unmatched. The CDR3 has 14 amino acids. Germline V gene sequence: CDR1 MDHEN, CDR2 SYDVKM. This chain's CDR3 is CASAGTEKSYEQYF. The DNA of the CDR3 is TGTGCCAGCGCTGGGACAGAGAAATCCTACGAGCAGTACTTC.

V and J are TRBV30 and TRBJ2-2; no firm D call. V dropped 4 bases and J dropped 3 bases, with 9 bases sitting between them. Germline-derived CDR1 and CDR2 are GTSNPN and SVGIG (reference sequence). The CDR3 length is 13 residues. For the CDR3, the DNA is TGTGCCTGGAAGTTGTTATACACCGGGGAGCTGTTTTTT. It is translated as CAWKLLYTGELFF.

This chain uses TRBV4-3 with TRBJ1-1; TRBD1 agrees at 8 bases. In germline, CDR1 is LGHNA, CDR2 YSLEER. The V and J ends lost 4 bases and 5 bases, in that order; junction bases with no gene match: 3. There are 13 residues in the CDR3. In nucleotides, the CDR3 is TGCGCCAGCAGCCCCTGGACAGGGACTGAAGCTTTCTTT. This codes for CASSPWTGTEAFF.

This rearrangement joins TRBV12-3 or TRBV12-4 to TRBJ2-1, with D possibly TRBD1 on 6 matching bases. The CDR3 is made up of 14 amino acids. V lost 6 bases and J lost 4, with 13 bases in between. In nucleotides, the CDR3 is TGTGCCAGCAGATACGGGACAACTTACAATGAGCAGTTCTTC. Amino acids: CASRYGTTYNEQFF.

This chain links TRBV20-1 with TRBJ2-3; TRBD2 agrees at 10 bases. The V segment lost 0 bases and the J segment 6 bases; nucleotides outside the gene matches: 6. The CDR3 consists of 15 residues. Germline loops: CDR1 DFQATT, CDR2 SNEGSKA (reference sequence). The CDR3 coding sequence is TGCAGTGCTAGAGATCCGGTTAGCGGGGGGGATACGCAGTATTTT. Amino acids: CSARDPVSGGDTQYF.

The V gene is TRBV28, the J gene TRBJ2-3; 7 bases line up with TRBD2. CDR3 length equals 13 residues. From germline, CDR1 is MDHEN and CDR2 SYDVKM. V gave up 10 bases and J gave up 2 bases; unmatched junction bases: 6. CDR3 DNA sequence: TGTGCCACCATAAGCGGGAACACAGATACGCAGTATTTT. Translating gives CATISGNTDTQYF.

This clonotype was detected many times. The CDR3 DNA reads as TGTGCCACCAGCCGTTACGGGACAGATTCCTACGAGCAGTACTTC. Translation: CATSRYGTDSYEQYF. J is TRBJ2-7 and V is TRBV15, with 7 positions matching TRBD1. This CDR3 spans 15 amino acids. J was trimmed by 1 base and V by 5 bases; bases with no gene match: 8. Germline CDR1 is LNHNV and CDR2 is YYDKDF (reference sequence). The whole variable domain, remainder taken from reference TRBV15 and TRBJ2-7, is DAMVIQNPRYQVTQFGKPVTLSCSQTLNHNVMYWYQQKSSQAPKLLFHYYDKDFNNEADTPDNFQSRRPNTSFCFLDIRSPGLGDTAMYLCATSRYGTDSYEQYFGPGTRLTVT.

This clonotype has only a few counts. The V call is TRBV7-9, the J call TRBJ1-2; 10 positions agree with TRBD1. Germline V lookup: CDR1 SEHNR, CDR2 FQNEAQ (reference sequence). V trimming: 11 bases; J trimming: 4 bases; junction bases outside the gene matches: 1. CDR3 length: 11 amino acids. The CDR3 DNA reads TGTGCCTGGACAGGGGGCTATGGCTACACCTTC. It translates to CAWTGGYGYTF.

The sample holds a few counts of this clonotype. The CDR3 loop is CASSLTRGYGYTF. The CDR3 DNA is TGTGCCAGCAGCCTCACAAGGGGGTATGGCTACACCTTC. V usage is TRBV28 and J usage is TRBJ1-2; TRBD1 might be the D (6 bases). Germline V gene sequence: CDR1 MDHEN, CDR2 SYDVKM. The V end was cut by 6 bases, the J end by 5 bases, with 13 bases between. The CDR3 runs to 13 residues.

The rearrangement uses TRBV9 and TRBJ1-6, with 9 bases aligning to TRBD1. The CDR3 sequence is 14 residues long. Germline CDR1 is SGDLS and CDR2 is YYNGEE. V was pared by 3 bases and J by 10 bases, with 5 bases of the junction left unmatched. Here the CDR3 DNA reads TGTGCCAGCAGCGGTGGACAGGGGAGGTCACCCCTCCACTTT. Protein product: CASSGGQGRSPLHF.

A few counts support this clonotype. The rearrangement joins TRBV5-1 to TRBJ2-3, with TRBD2 matching over 12 bases. V shed 6 bases, J shed 14 bases, and the junction held 13 bases outside the gene matches. The CDR3 runs 14 residues. Germline CDR1 reads SGHRS; CDR2 reads YFSETQ. The CDR3 here is CASTPETSGSRAYF. CDR3 in DNA: TGCGCCAGCACTCCCGAGACTAGCGGGAGTCGGGCGTATTTT.

The chain uses TRBV5-1 and TRBJ2-2; D may correspond to TRBD1 or TRBD2 (5 bases each). The CDR3 covers 15 residues. V shed 4 bases and J shed 4 bases, with 14 bases lying between them. Germline V gives CDR1 SGHRS, CDR2 YFSETQ. For the CDR3, the DNA is TGCGCCAGCAGCCCTAGGGGAGAATCCACCGGGGAGCTGTTTTTT. As protein: CASSPRGESTGELFF.

This clonotype came up a few times. This chain uses TRBV28 with TRBJ1-5; D uncertain. CDR1 and CDR2 (germline): MDHEN, SYDVKM. The ends were cut back, 5 bases at V and 0 bases at J, with 11 bases in the middle. The CDR3 sequence is 15 residues long. Here the CDR3 DNA reads TGTGCCAGCAGTCTACCCGATTATAGCAATCAGCCCCAGCATTTT. Translated, it gives CASSLPDYSNQPQHF.

V is TRBV20-1 and J is TRBJ1-1; D might be TRBD1 (5 bases). This CDR3 is 15 amino acids long. Trimming left V 2 bases short and J 2 bases short, with 15 bases between. Germline V CDR1 and CDR2: DFQATT, SNEGSKA (reference sequence). Here the CDR3 DNA reads TGCAGTGCTAGAAAGGCGGGGCTTTATAACACTGAAGCTTTCTTT. Protein: CSARKAGLYNTEAFF.